The 9 T cell receptor beta chains below were found in one sample sequenced in a study of blood T cell repertoires in COVID-19. The table came from immunoSEQ multiplex PCR; TCRdb's copy has only in-frame clones and leaves some out. The table shows about 270,000 clones, with about 91% occurring only once. Sample: PBMCs or T cells enriched from blood (not recorded which). The receptors originated from a man aged 40-49 years who had been exposed to COVID-19.

V usage is TRBV9 and J usage is TRBJ1-4; maybe TRBD1 (6 bases). Germline CDR1 is SGDLS and CDR2 is YYNGEE. The CDR3 runs to 16 residues. Trimming left V 3 bases short and J 8 bases short, with 20 bases between. CDR3 DNA sequence: TGTGCCAGCAGCGCACCGACAGGCCCTGGTGGGGAAAAACTGTTTTTT. Residues: CASSAPTGPGGEKLFF.

CDR3 sequence reads: CASSYGGGYTF. CDR3 DNA: TGTGCCAGCAGTTATGGGGGCGGCTACACCTTC. The rearrangement uses TRBV6-5 and TRBJ1-2; weak D call: TRBD1 (6 bases). Germline V gene lookup returns CDR1 MNHEY and CDR2 SVGAGI. This CDR3 spans 11 amino acids. V was shortened by 3 bases and J by 8 bases, with 7 bases between the two germline ends.

This rearrangement joins TRBV5-4 to TRBJ1-1; 7 nucleotides line up with TRBD1. This CDR3 contains 14 residues. V trimming: 4 bases; J trimming: 8 bases; junction bases outside the gene matches: 11. CDR1 SGHNT and CDR2 YYREEE come from the germline V gene (reference sequence). The CDR3 DNA is TGTGCCAGCAGCCGACCAGGGGGTAGATGGGAAGCTTTCTTT. This translates into CASSRPGGRWEAFF.

This chain uses TRBV5-1 with TRBJ2-2; no clear D gene. Germline CDR1 is SGHRS and CDR2 is YFSETQ. The CDR3 consists of 14 residues. V lost 2 bases to trimming and J lost 5 bases, with 10 bases between them. The chain's CDR3 is CASSLRSSTGELFF. CDR3 DNA: TGCGCCAGCAGCTTACGGAGCTCGACCGGGGAGCTGTTTTTT.

The V call is TRBV29-1, the J call TRBJ2-1; 9 bases agree with TRBD2. The J segment lost 6 bases and the V segment lost 5 bases, leaving 11 bases of the junction unmatched. CDR3 length: 15 amino acids. CDR1 and CDR2 from the germline V gene are SQVTM and ANQGSEA. In DNA form, the CDR3 reads TGCAGCGTTAAAACTCCAGCGGGAGGACTCAATGAGCAGTTCTTC. Encoded protein: CSVKTPAGGLNEQFF.

The V gene is TRBV11-3, the J gene TRBJ2-1, with 8 bases matching TRBD1. The CDR3 has 21 amino acids. V gave up 0 bases and J gave up 0 bases; unmatched junction bases: 16. Germline CDR1 reads SGHNT; CDR2 reads YENEEA. CDR3 in DNA: TGTGCCAGCAGCTTAGAATACCTGGGGGACAGGTCCATCAGCTCCTACAATGAGCAGTTCTTC. It is translated as CASSLEYLGDRSISSYNEQFF.

The V gene is TRBV5-4, the J gene TRBJ2-5; 12 bases are shared with TRBD2. CDR1 and CDR2 from the germline V gene are SGHNT and YYREEE (reference sequence). The CDR3 runs to 15 residues. V dropped 1 base and J dropped 5; count of bases not matched to a gene: 3. The CDR3 DNA reads TGTGCCAGCAGCTTGTTTGGGACTAGCGGGGAGACCCAGTACTTC. Its translation: CASSLFGTSGETQYF.

V is TRBV19 and J is TRBJ2-7, with 8 positions matching TRBD1. Germline loops: CDR1 LNHDA, CDR2 SQIVND (reference sequence). The CDR3 covers 14 residues. With 6 bases clipped from V and 4 bases from J, the junction kept 8 bases outside the gene matches. The CDR3 here is CASRGDRGSYEQYF. The CDR3 DNA reads as TGTGCCAGTAGAGGAGACAGGGGTTCGTACGAGCAGTACTTC.

The DNA for the CDR3 is TGTGCCAGCATGGAGGGGGGGACAGATACGCAGTATTTT. It is translated as CASMEGGTDTQYF. This sequence joins TRBV6-5 and TRBJ2-3, with TRBD2 as a possible D gene (7 bases). V was clipped by 7 bases and J by 3 bases, with 11 bases between them. Germline V gives CDR1 MNHEY, CDR2 SVGAGI. The CDR3 extends over 13 amino acids.